This T cell receptor beta chain is drawn from a study of T cell responses to AZD1222 COVID-19 vaccine. Trimming at V came to 1 base and at J to 6 bases, leaving 5 bases not matched to a gene. The CDR3 sequence is 15 residues long. CDR1 and CDR2 (germline): SGHVS, FQNEAQ. Profiled with immunoSEQ multiplex PCR; TCRdb holds only in-frame clones, not every one. The table lists about 110,000 clones, just over 85% of them singletons. The source is an adult in good health. The rearrangement joins TRBV7-8 to TRBJ1-4, with 7 bases aligning to TRBD1. The sample consisted of peripheral blood, taken on day 0 of AZD1222 vaccination. DNA of the CDR3: TGTGCCAGCAGCTTAGAGGAGGGGGCGTATGAAAAACTGTTTTTT. It yields the protein CASSLEEGAYEKLFF.